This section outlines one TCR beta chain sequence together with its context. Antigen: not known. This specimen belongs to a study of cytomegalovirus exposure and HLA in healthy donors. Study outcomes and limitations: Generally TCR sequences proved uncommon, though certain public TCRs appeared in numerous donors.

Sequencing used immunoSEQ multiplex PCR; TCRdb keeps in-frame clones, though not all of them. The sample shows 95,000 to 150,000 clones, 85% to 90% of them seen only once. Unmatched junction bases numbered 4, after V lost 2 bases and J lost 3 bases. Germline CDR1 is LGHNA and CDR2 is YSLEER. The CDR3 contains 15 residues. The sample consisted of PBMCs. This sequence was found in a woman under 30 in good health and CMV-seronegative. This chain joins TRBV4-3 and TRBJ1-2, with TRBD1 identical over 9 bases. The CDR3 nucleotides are TGCGCCAGCAGCCAACGCCGGGACAGGGACTATGGCTACACCTTC. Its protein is CASSQRRDRDYGYTF.